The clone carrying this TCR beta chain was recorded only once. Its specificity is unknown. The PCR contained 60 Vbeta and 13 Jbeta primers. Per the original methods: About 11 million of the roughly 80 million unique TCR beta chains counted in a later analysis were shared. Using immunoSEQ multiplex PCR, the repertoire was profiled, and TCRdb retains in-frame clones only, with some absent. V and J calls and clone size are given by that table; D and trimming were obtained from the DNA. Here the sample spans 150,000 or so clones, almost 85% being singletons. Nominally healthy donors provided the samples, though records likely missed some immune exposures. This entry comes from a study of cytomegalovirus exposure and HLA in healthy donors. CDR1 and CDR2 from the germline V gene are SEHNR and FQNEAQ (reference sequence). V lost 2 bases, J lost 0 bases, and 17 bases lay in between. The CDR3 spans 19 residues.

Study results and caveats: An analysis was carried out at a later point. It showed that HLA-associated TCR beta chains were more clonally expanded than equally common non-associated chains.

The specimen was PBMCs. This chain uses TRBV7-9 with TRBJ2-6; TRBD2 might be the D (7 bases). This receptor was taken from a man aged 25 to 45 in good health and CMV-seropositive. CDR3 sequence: CASSLPPGGRPSGANVLTF. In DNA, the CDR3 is TGTGCCAGCAGCTTACCCCCCGGGGGGCGGCCCTCTGGGGCCAACGTCCTGACTTTC. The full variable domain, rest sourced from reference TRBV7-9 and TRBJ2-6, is DTGVSQNPRHKITKRGQNVTFRCDPISEHNRLYWYRQTLGQGPEFLTYFQNEAQLEKSRLLSDRFSAERPKGSFSTLEIQRTEQGDSAMYLCASSLPPGGRPSGANVLTFGAGSRLTVL.